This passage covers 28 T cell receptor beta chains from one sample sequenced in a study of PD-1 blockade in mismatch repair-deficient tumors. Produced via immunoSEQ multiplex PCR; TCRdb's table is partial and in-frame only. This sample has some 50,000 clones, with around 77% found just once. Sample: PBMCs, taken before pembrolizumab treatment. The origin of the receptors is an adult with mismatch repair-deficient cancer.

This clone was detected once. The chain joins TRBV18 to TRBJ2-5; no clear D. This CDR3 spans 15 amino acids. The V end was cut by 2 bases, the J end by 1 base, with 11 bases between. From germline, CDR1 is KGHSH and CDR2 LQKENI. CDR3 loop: CASSPSVNSQETQYF. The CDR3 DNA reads TGTGCCAGCTCACCATCGGTTAACTCCCAAGAGACCCAGTACTTC. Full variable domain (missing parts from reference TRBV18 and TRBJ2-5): NAGVMQNPRHLVRRRGQEARLRCSPMKGHSHVYWYRQLPEEGLKFMVYLQKENIIDESGMPKERFSAEFPKEGPSILRIQQVVRGDSAAYFCASSPSVNSQETQYFGPGTRLLVL.

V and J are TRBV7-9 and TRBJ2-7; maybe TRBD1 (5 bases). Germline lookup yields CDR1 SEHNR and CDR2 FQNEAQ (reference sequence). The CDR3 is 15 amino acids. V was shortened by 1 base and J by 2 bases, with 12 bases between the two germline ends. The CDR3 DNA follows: TGTGCCAGCAGCTTAGGGGCAGGGCGAACCTACGAGCAGTACTTC. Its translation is CASSLGAGRTYEQYF.

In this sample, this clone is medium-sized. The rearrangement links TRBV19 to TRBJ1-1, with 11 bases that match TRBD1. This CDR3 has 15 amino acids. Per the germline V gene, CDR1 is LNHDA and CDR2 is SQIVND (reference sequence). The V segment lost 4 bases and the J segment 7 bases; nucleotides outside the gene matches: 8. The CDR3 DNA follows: TGTGCCAGTAGTAGACCGGACAGGGGGCGAAATGAAGCTTTCTTT. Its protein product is CASSRPDRGRNEAFF. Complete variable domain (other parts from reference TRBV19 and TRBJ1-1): DGGITQSPKYLFRKEGQNVTLSCEQNLNHDAMYWYRQDPGQGLRLIYYSQIVNDFQKGDIAEGYSVSREKKESFPLTVTSAQKNPTAFYLCASSRPDRGRNEAFFGQGTRLTVV.

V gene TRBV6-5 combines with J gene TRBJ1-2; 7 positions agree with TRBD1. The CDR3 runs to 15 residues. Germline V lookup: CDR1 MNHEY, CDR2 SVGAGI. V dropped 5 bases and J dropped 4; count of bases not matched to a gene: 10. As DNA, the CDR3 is TGTGCCAGCAGTCCTGCAGGGGGTTTAAGCTATGGCTACACCTTC. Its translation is CASSPAGGLSYGYTF.

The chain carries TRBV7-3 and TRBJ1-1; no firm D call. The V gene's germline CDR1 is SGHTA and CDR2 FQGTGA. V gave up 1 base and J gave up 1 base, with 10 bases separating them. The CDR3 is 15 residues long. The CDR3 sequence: CASSLIPGPNTEAFF. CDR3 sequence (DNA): TGTGCCAGCAGCTTAATTCCGGGCCCGAACACTGAAGCTTTCTTT.

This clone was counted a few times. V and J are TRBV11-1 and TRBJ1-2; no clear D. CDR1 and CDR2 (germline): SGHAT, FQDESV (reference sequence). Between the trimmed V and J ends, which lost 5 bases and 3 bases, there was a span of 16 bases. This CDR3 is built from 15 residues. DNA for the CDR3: TGTGCCAGCAGCACCGACATAACCTCTGACTATGGCTACACCTTC. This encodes CASSTDITSDYGYTF.

The CDR3: CASSYSSGANVLTF. DNA of the CDR3: TGTGCCAGCAGTTACAGCTCTGGGGCCAACGTCCTGACTTTC. J is TRBJ2-6 and V is TRBV6-5; D uncertain. Germline values: CDR1 MNHEY, CDR2 SVGAGI. The germline V and J ends were trimmed by 2 bases and 0 bases, with 2 bases remaining between them. CDR3 length: 14 amino acids.

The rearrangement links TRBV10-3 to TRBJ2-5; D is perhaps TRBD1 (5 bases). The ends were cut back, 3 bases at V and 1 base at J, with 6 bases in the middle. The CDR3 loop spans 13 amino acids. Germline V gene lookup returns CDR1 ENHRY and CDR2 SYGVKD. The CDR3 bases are TGTGCCATCAGTGAAGGGGCCCAAGAGACCCAGTACTTC. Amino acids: CAISEGAQETQYF.

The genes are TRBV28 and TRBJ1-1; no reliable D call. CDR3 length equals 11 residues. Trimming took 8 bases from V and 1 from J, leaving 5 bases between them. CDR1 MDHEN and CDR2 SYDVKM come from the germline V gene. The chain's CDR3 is CASEGNTEAFF. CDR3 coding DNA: TGTGCCAGCGAGGGGAACACTGAAGCTTTCTTT.

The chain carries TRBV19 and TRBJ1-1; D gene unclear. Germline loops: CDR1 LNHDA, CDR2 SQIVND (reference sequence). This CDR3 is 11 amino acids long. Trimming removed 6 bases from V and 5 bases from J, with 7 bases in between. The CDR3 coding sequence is TGTGCCAGTAGCAGGAGGACTGAAGCTTTCTTT. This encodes CASSRRTEAFF.

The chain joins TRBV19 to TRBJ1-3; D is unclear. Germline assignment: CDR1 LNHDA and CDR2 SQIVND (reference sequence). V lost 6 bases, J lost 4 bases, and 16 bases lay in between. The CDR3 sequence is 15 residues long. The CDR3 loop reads CASRGEGIGGNTIYF. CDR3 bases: TGTGCCAGTAGAGGAGAGGGAATCGGCGGAAACACCATATATTTT.

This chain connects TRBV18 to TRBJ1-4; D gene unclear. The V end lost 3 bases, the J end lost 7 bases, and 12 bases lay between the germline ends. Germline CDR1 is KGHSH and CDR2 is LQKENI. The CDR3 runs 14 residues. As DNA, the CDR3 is TGTGCCAGCTCACCCCTCCCGGATCGTGAAAAACTGTTTTTT. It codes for CASSPLPDREKLFF.

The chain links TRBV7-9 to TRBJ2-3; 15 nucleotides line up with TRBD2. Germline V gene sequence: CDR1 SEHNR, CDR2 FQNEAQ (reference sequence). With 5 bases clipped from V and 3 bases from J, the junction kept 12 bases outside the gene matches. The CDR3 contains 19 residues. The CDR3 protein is CASSQPLAGTSGRTDTQYF. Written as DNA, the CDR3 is TGTGCCAGCAGCCAACCCTTAGCAGGGACTAGCGGGAGGACAGATACGCAGTATTTT. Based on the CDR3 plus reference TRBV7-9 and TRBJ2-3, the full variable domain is DTGVSQNPRHKITKRGQNVTFRCDPISEHNRLYWYRQTLGQGPEFLTYFQNEAQLEKSRLLSDRFSAERPKGSFSTLEIQRTEQGDSAMYLCASSQPLAGTSGRTDTQYFGPGTRLTVL.

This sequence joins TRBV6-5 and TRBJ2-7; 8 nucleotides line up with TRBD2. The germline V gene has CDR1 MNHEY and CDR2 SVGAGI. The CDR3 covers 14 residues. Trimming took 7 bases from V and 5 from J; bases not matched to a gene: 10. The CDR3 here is CASTSGSKIDEQYF. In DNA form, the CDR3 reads TGTGCCAGCACAAGCGGGAGTAAGATCGACGAGCAGTACTTC.

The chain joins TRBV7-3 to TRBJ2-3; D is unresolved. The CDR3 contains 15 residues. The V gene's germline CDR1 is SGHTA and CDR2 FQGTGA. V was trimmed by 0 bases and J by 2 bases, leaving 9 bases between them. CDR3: CASSLTRMSTDTQYF. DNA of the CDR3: TGTGCCAGCAGCTTAACTCGAATGTCCACAGATACGCAGTATTTT.

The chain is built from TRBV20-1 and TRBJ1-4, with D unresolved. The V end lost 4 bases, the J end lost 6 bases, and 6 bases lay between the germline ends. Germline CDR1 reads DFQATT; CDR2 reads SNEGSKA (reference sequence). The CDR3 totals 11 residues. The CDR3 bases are TGCAGTGCTAAACGGGATGAAAAACTGTTTTTT. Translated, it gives CSAKRDEKLFF.

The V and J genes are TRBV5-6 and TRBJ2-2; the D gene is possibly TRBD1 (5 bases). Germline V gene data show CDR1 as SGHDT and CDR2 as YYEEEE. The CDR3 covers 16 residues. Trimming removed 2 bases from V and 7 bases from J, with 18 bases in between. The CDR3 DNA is TGTGCCAGCAGCTTATCGACAGACGGGCAGGTCGGGGAGCTGTTTTTT. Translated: CASSLSTDGQVGELFF.

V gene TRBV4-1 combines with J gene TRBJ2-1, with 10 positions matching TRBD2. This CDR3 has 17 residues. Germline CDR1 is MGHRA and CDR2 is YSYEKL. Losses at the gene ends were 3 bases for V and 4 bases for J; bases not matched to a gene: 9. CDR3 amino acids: CASSHVLAGSRYNEQFF. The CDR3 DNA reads TGCGCCAGCAGCCATGTACTAGCGGGGAGCCGATACAATGAGCAGTTCTTC.

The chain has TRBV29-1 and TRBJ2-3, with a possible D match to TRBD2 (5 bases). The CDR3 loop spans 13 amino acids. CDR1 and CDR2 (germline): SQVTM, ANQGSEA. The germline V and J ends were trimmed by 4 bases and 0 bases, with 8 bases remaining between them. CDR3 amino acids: CSVAGDSTDTQYF. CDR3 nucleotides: TGCAGCGTTGCCGGGGATAGCACAGATACGCAGTATTTT.

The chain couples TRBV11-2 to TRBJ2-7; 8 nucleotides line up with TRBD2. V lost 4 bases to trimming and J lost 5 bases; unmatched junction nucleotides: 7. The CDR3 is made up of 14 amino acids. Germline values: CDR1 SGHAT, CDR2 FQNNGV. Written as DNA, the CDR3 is TGTGCCAGCAGCTCCGGGACTAGTTATAACGAGCAGTACTTC. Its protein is CASSSGTSYNEQYF.

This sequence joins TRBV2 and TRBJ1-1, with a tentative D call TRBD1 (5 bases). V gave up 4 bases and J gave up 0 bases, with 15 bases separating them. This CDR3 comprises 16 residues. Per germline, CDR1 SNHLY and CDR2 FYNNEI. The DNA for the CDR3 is TGTGCCAGCAGTGTTTTTGCGGGGGAACTGAACACTGAAGCTTTCTTT. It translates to CASSVFAGELNTEAFF.

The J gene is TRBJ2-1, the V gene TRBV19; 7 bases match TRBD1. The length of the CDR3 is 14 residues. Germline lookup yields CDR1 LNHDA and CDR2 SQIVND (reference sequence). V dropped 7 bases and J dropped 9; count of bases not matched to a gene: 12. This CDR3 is CASTPRQGNSEQFF. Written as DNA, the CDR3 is TGTGCCAGTACCCCTAGACAGGGAAACTCTGAGCAGTTCTTC.

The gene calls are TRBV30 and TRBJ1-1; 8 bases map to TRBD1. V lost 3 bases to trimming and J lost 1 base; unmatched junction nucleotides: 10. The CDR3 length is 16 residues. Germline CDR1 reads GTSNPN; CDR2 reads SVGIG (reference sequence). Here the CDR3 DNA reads TGTGCCTGGAGCCCCAAACGGGACAGGAGGAACACTGAAGCTTTCTTT. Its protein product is CAWSPKRDRRNTEAFF.

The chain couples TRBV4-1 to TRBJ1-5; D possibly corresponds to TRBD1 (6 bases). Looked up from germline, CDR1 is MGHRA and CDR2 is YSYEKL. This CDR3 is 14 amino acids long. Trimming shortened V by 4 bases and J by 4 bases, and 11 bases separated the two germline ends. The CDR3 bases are TGCGCCAGCAGCCCGAGGGGGACTAATCAGCCCCAGCATTTT. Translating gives CASSPRGTNQPQHF.

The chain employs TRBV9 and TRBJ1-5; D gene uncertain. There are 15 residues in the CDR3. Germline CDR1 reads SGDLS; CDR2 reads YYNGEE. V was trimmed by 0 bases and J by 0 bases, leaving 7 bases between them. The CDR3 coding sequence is TGTGCCAGCAGCGTAGAGGCGTATAGCAATCAGCCCCAGCATTTT. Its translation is CASSVEAYSNQPQHF. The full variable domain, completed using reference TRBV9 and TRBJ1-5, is DSGVTQTPKHLITATGQRVTLRCSPRSGDLSVYWYQQSLDQGLQFLIQYYNGEERAKGNILERFSAQQFPDLHSELNLSSLELGDSALYFCASSVEAYSNQPQHFGDGTRLSIL.

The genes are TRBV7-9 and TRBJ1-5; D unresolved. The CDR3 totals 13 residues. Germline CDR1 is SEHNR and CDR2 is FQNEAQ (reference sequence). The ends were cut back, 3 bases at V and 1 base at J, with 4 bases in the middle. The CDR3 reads CASSLFSNQPQHF. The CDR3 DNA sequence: TGTGCCAGCAGCTTGTTCAGCAATCAGCCCCAGCATTTT.

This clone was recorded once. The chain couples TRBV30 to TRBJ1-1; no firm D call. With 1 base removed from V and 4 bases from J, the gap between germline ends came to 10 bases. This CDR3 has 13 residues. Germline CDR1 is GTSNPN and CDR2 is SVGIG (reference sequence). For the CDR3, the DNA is TGTGCCTGGAGTGGCCCCTGGGGCACTGAAGCTTTCTTT. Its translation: CAWSGPWGTEAFF.

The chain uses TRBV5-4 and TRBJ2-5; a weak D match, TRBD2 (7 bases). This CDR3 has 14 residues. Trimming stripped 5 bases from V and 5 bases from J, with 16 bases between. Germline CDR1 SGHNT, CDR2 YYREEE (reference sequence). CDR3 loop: CASRGAGAGETQYF. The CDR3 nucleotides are TGTGCCAGCAGGGGGGCGGGGGCGGGGGAGACCCAGTACTTC.